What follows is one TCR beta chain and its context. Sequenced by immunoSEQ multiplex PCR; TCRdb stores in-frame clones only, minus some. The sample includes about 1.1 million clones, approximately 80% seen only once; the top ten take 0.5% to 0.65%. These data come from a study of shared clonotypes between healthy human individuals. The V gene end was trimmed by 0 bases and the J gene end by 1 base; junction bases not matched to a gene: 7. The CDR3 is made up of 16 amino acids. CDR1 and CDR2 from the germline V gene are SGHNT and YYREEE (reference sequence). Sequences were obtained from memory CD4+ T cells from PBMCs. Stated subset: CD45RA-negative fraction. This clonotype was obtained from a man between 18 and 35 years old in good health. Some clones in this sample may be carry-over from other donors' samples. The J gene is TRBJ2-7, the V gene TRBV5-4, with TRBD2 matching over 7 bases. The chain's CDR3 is CASSLGGSGPSYEQYF. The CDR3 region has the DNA TGTGCCAGCAGCTTGGGGGGTAGCGGGCCTTCCTACGAGCAGTACTTC. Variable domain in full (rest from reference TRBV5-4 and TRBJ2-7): ETGVTQSPTHLIKTRGQQVTLRCSSQSGHNTVSWYQQALGQGPQFIFQYYREEENGRGNFPPRFSGLQFPNYSSELNVNALELDDSALYLCASSLGGSGPSYEQYFGPGTRLTVT.